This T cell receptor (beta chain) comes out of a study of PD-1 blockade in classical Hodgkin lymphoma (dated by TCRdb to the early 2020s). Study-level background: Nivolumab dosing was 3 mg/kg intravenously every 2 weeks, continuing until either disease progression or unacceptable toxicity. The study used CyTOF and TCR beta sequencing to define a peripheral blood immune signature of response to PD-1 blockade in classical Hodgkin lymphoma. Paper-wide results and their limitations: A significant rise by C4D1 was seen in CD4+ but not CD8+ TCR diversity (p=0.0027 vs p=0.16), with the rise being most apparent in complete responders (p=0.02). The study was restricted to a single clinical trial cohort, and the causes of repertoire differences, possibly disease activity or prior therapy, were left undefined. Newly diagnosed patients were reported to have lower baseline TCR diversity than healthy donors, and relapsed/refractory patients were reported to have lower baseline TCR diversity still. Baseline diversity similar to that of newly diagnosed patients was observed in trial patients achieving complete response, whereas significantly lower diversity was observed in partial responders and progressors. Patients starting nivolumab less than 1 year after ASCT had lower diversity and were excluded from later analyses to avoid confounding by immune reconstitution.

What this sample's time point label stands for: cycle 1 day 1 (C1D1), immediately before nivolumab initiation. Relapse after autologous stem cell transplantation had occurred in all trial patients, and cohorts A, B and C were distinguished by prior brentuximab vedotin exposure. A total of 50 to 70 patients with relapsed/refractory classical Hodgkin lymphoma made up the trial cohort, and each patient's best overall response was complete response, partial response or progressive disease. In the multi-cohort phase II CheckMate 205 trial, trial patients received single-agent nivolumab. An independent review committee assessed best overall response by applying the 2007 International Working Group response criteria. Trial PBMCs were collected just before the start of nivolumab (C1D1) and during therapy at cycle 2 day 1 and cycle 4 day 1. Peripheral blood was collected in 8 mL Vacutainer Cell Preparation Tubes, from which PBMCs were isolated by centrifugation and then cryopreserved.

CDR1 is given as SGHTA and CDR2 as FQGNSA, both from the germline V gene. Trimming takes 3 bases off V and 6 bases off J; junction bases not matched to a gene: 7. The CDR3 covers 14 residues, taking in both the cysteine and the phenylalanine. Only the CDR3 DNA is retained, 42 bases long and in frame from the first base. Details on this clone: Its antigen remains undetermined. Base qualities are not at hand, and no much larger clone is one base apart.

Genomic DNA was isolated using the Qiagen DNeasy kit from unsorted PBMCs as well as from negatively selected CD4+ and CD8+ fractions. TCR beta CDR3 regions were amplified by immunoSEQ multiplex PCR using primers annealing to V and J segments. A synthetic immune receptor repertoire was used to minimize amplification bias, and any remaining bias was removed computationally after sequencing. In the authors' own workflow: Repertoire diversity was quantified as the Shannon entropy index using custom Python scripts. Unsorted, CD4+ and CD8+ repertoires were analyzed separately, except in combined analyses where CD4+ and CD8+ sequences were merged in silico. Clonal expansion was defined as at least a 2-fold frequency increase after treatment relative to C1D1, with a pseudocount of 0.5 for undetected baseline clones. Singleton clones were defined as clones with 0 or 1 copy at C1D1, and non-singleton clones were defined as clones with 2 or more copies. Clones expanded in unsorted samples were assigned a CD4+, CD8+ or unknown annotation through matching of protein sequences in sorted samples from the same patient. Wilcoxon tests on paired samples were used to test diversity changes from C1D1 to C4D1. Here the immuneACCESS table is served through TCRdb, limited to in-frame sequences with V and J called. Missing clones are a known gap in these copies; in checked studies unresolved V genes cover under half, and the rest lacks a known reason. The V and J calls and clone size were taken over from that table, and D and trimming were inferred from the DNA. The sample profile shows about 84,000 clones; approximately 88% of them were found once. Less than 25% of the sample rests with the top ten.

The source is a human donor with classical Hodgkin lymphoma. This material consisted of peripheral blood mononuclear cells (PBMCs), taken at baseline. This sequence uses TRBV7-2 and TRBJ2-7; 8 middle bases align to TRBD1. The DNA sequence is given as TGTGCCAGCAGCTTTAGGACAGGGAATGGCGAGCAGTACTTC. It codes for CASSFRTGNGEQYF. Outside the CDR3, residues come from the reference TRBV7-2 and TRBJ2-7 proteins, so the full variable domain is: GAGVSQSPSNKVTEKGKDVELRCDPISGHTALYWYRQSLGQGLEFLIYFQGNSAPDKSGLPSDRFSAERTGGSVSTLTIQRTQQEDSAVYLCASSFRTGNGEQYFGPGTRLTVT.